This is a list of T cell receptor beta chains from one sample in a study of Graves' ophthalmopathy and Graves' hyperthyroidism. TCRdb called the multiplex PCR reads again in MiXCR, with one record for every CDR3 protein. Here the sample spans over 500,000 distinct CDR3 sequences, about a fifth being singletons. Sequences were obtained from peripheral blood. These TCRs come from a woman under 30 with stable Graves' hyperthyroidism. Some clones in this sample may be carry-over from other donors' samples. CDR3s include the opening cysteine and the closing phenylalanine or tryptophan. The D gene is left open where the match is weak. The size entry is marked missing in some rows and otherwise reads once, few, many or a size class.

CDR3 length: 15; D gene: .; J gene: TRBJ1-1; clone size: .; V gene: TRBV27; CDR3 DNA: TGTGCCAGCAGTTTGTTAAGGGCCCAGGGCACTGAATCTTTCTTT; CDR3 protein: CASSLLRAQGTESFF
CDR3 length: 14; D gene: .; J gene: TRBJ2-5; clone size: many; V gene: TRBV11-1; CDR3 DNA: TGTGCCAGCAGCTTAGTGGGGGCTCCGGAGACCCAGTACTTC; CDR3 protein: CASSLVGAPETQYF
CDR3 length: 15; D gene: .; J gene: TRBJ2-5; clone size: many; V gene: TRBV6-5; CDR3 DNA: TGTGCCAGCAGCCCCGGTGGCAGGGACGAAGAGACCCAGTACTTC; CDR3 protein: CASSPGGRDEETQYF
CDR3 length: 13; D gene: .; J gene: TRBJ2-7; clone size: many; V gene: TRBV28; CDR3 DNA: TGTGCCAGCAGTTTGAGTCGGATCTACGAGCAGTACTTC; CDR3 protein: CASSLSRIYEQYF
CDR3 length: 14; D gene: .; J gene: TRBJ1-5; clone size: many; V gene: TRBV20-1; CDR3 DNA: TGCAGTGCCGGGGGGGGCGCGGGCAATCAGCCCCAGCATTTT; CDR3 protein: CSAGGGAGNQPQHF
CDR3 length: 15; D gene: .; J gene: TRBJ2-7; clone size: .; V gene: TRBV7-9; CDR3 DNA: TGTGCCAGCAGCCTCACTCCTACCAGCTCCTACGAGCAGTACTTC; CDR3 protein: CASSLTPTSSYEQYF
CDR3 length: 13; D gene: .; J gene: TRBJ1-6; clone size: .; V gene: TRBV30; CDR3 DNA: TGTGCCTGGAGTGTTGGTGACCGTTCACCCCTCCACTTT; CDR3 protein: CAWSVGDRSPLHF
CDR3 length: 13; D gene: .; J gene: TRBJ2-7; clone size: many; V gene: TRBV12-3/TRBV12-4; CDR3 DNA: TGTGCCAGCAGTTCCACGATAGCCCACGAGCAGTACTTC; CDR3 protein: CASSSTIAHEQYF
CDR3 length: 15; D gene: .; J gene: TRBJ1-1; clone size: many; V gene: TRBV3-1; CDR3 DNA: TGTGCCAGCAGCCAGGGGGGGAAGCTGAACACTGAAGCTTTCTTT; CDR3 protein: CASSQGGKLNTEAFF
CDR3 length: 12; D gene: .; J gene: TRBJ1-2; clone size: many; V gene: TRBV29-1; CDR3 DNA: TGCAGCGTTGAACGGGCTAACTATGGCTACACCTTC; CDR3 protein: CSVERANYGYTF
CDR3 length: 14; D gene: .; J gene: TRBJ2-5; clone size: many; V gene: TRBV15; CDR3 DNA: TGTGCCACCAGCAGAGAGGGGTGGGGGGAGACCCAGTACTTC; CDR3 protein: CATSREGWGETQYF
CDR3 length: 13; D gene: .; J gene: TRBJ1-1; clone size: many; V gene: TRBV27; CDR3 DNA: TGTGCCAGCAGTTTCGGGGAGGGCACTGAAGCTTTCTTT; CDR3 protein: CASSFGEGTEAFF
CDR3 length: 15; D gene: TRBD1; J gene: TRBJ1-1; clone size: many; V gene: TRBV5-1; CDR3 DNA: TGCGCCAGCAGCTTGATTGGACAGGCCAACACTGAAGCTTTCTTT; CDR3 protein: CASSLIGQANTEAFF
CDR3 length: 13; D gene: .; J gene: TRBJ2-7; clone size: .; V gene: TRBV20-1; CDR3 DNA: TGCAGTGGGGCGGATCGTAACTCCTACGAGCAGTACTTC; CDR3 protein: CSGADRNSYEQYF
CDR3 length: 15; D gene: TRBD1; J gene: TRBJ2-7; clone size: many; V gene: TRBV6-1; CDR3 DNA: TGTGCCAGCAGTGAAGGGACAGGGGGCTACTACGAGCAGTACTTC; CDR3 protein: CASSEGTGGYYEQYF
CDR3 length: 11; D gene: .; J gene: TRBJ1-5; clone size: many; V gene: TRBV10-3; CDR3 DNA: TGTGCCATCAGTGATAGCGGGCCCCAGCATTTT; CDR3 protein: CAISDSGPQHF
CDR3 length: 15; D gene: TRBD1; J gene: TRBJ1-6; clone size: .; V gene: TRBV20-1; CDR3 DNA: TGCAGTGCTACCAACAGGGGGTTCTATAATTCACCCCTCCACTTT; CDR3 protein: CSATNRGFYNSPLHF
CDR3 length: 13; D gene: .; J gene: TRBJ1-5; clone size: many; V gene: TRBV7-2; CDR3 DNA: TGTGCCAGCAGCTTAGGCACAAGTCAGCCCCAGCATTTT; CDR3 protein: CASSLGTSQPQHF
CDR3 length: 14; D gene: .; J gene: TRBJ2-7; clone size: many; V gene: TRBV12-3/TRBV12-4; CDR3 DNA: TGTGCCAGCAGCCTCCTGTCGGCCGCCTACGAGCAGTACTTC; CDR3 protein: CASSLLSAAYEQYF
CDR3 length: 13; D gene: .; J gene: TRBJ1-1; clone size: many; V gene: TRBV7-9; CDR3 DNA: TGTGCCAGCAGCACGCCCCACCGGACTGAAGCTTTCTTT; CDR3 protein: CASSTPHRTEAFF
CDR3 length: 14; D gene: .; J gene: TRBJ1-1; clone size: .; V gene: TRBV2; CDR3 DNA: TGTGCCAGCACCCTGGGAGGGAAGAACACTGAAGCTTTCTTT; CDR3 protein: CASTLGGKNTEAFF
CDR3 length: 13; D gene: .; J gene: TRBJ1-1; clone size: once; V gene: TRBV5-1; CDR3 DNA: TGCGCCAGCAGCCTGACAGGAGAGGGTGAAGCTTTCTTT; CDR3 protein: CASSLTGEGEAFF
CDR3 length: 12; D gene: .; J gene: TRBJ1-2; clone size: few; V gene: TRBV4-2; CDR3 DNA: TGTGCCAGCAGCCAAGCCCTCTATGGCTACACCTTC; CDR3 protein: CASSQALYGYTF
CDR3 length: 14; D gene: TRBD2; J gene: TRBJ2-7; clone size: few; V gene: TRBV5-1; CDR3 DNA: TGCGCCAGCACTCCGTTCGGGGGGGCCTACGAGCAGTACTTC; CDR3 protein: CASTPFGGAYEQYF
CDR3 length: 12; D gene: .; J gene: TRBJ1-2; clone size: few; V gene: TRBV28; CDR3 DNA: TGTGCCAGCAGTCCCTATCCTCCCGGGCTCACCTTC; CDR3 protein: CASSPYPPGLTF
CDR3 length: 14; D gene: TRBD1; J gene: TRBJ1-2; clone size: .; V gene: TRBV6-1; CDR3 DNA: TGTGCCAGCAGACAGGGGGCGGGTCACTATGGCTACACCTTC; CDR3 protein: CASRQGAGHYGYTF
CDR3 length: 13; D gene: .; J gene: TRBJ2-7; clone size: many; V gene: TRBV28; CDR3 DNA: TGTGCCAGCAAAACCCCAGGGTCCCACGAGCAGTACTTC; CDR3 protein: CASKTPGSHEQYF
CDR3 length: 15; D gene: .; J gene: TRBJ2-2; clone size: many; V gene: TRBV6-1; CDR3 DNA: TGTGCCAGCAGGCGGGACAACTTGAACACCGGGGAGCTGTTTTTT; CDR3 protein: CASRRDNLNTGELFF
CDR3 length: 13; D gene: .; J gene: TRBJ1-6; clone size: many; V gene: TRBV20-1; CDR3 DNA: TGCAGTGCCAAGACAGGTCTCAATTCACCCCTCCACTTT; CDR3 protein: CSAKTGLNSPLHF
CDR3 length: 15; D gene: .; J gene: TRBJ2-7; clone size: .; V gene: TRBV20-1; CDR3 DNA: TGCAGTGTTACCTTTTCCCGGGGGACCGCCTACGAGCAGTACTTC; CDR3 protein: CSVTFSRGTAYEQYF